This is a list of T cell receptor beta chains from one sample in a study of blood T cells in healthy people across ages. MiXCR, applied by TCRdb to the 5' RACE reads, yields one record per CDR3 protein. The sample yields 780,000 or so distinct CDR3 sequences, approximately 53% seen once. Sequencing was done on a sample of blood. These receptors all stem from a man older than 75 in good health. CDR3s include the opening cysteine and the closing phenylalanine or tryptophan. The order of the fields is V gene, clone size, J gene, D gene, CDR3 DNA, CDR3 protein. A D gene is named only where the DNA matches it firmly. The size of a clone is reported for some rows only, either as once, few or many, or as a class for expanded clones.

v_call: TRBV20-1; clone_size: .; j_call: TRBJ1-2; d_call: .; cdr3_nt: TGCAGTGCTAGTACGGGTAACTATGGCTACACCTTC; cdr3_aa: CSASTGNYGYTF
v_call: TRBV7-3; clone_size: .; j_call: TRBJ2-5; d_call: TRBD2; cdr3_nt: TGTGCCAGCAGCTTAGTTTCACTAGCGGGCAATGAGCAGTACTTC; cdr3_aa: CASSLVSLAGNEQYF
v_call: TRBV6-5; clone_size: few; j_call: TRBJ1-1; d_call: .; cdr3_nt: TGTGCCAGCAGTTACTCGGGCACTTTGAACACTGAAGCTTTCTTT; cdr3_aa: CASSYSGTLNTEAFF
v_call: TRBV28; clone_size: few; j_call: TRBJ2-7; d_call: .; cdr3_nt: TGTGCCAGCAGCCCCCTTAACGGGGCGAAGGAGCAGTACTTC; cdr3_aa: CASSPLNGAKEQYF
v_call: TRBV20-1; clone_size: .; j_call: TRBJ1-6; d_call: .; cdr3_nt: TGCAGTGCCAGGGCCGGGGGGCAATCCTATAATTCACCCCTCCACTTT; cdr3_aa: CSARAGGQSYNSPLHF
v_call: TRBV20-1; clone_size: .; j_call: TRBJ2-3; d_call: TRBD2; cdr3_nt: TGCAGTGCTTCACTAGCGGGAGTTGGCACAGATACGCAGTATTTT; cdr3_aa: CSASLAGVGTDTQYF
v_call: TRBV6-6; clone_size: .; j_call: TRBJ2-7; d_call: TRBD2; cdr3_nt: TGTGCCAGCAGTTACTCGAATCTGCTAGCGGGTACCTACGAGCAGTACTTC; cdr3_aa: CASSYSNLLAGTYEQYF
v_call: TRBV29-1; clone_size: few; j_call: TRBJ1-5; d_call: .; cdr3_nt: TGCAGCGTTGAAGGGGACAACAATCAGCCCCAGCATTTT; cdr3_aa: CSVEGDNNQPQHF
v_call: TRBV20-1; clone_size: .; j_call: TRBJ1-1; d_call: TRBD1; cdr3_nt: TGCAGTGCTAGATCCCCCGGGACAGGGGGCGTGTGGGACACTGAAGCTTTCTTT; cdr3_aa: CSARSPGTGGVWDTEAFF
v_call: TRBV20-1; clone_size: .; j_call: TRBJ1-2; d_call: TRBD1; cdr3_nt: TGCAGTGCTAGAGATCTTACCGGCAGGGGGATCTATGGCTACACCTTC; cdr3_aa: CSARDLTGRGIYGYTF
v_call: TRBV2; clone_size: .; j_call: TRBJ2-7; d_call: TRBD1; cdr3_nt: TGTGCCAGCAGCGACAGGGTTGCCTACGAGCAGTACTTC; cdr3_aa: CASSDRVAYEQYF
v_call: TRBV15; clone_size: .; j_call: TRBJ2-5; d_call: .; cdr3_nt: TGTGCCACCAGCAGAGAAGTAGGGACCTATGGGAAGACCCAGTACTTC; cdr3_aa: CATSREVGTYGKTQYF
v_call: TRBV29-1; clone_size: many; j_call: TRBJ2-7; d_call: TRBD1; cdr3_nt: TGCAGCGTTCGGACAGGGGGCTCCTACGAGCAGTACTTC; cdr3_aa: CSVRTGGSYEQYF
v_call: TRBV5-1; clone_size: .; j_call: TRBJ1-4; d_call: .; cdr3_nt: TGCGCCAGCAGCTTGTTGGGAAACAGGGTCTCTAATGAAAAACTGTTTTTT; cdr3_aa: CASSLLGNRVSNEKLFF